The present entry profiles one TCR beta chain with its context. The antigen is unknown. This record comes from a study of graft-versus-host responses after intestinal transplantation. Study overall: Recipients had multivisceral, liver-intestinal, or isolated intestinal transplants. Anti-thymocyte globulin induction preceded about 3 years of tacrolimus and steroid maintenance in all recipients.

Repertoires were generated with immunoSEQ multiplex PCR, while TCRdb's copy carries only in-frame clones and drops some. Of almost 40,000 clones in the sample, nearly 95% were seen once. Study conclusions and caveats: Present in recipient marrow, GvH clones included some that appeared first in ileum or blood. GvH clone levels peaked in circulation, and this peak was associated with early post-transplant HvG declines.

This TCR was sampled from a human donor who was the organ donor for an intestinal transplant. The sample here was unstimulated CD8+ T cells sorted from spleen or lymph node cells, taken before transplant.

CDR3 in amino acids: CASSLGLAGGTGELFF. As DNA, the CDR3 is TGTGCCAGCAGCTTGGGACTAGCGGGGGGAACCGGGGAGCTGTTTTTT. This sequence joins TRBV5-6 and TRBJ2-2; the match to TRBD2 covers 13 bases. J gave up 5 bases and V 0 bases, and 1 base lay outside the gene matches. CDR3 length: 16 amino acids. Germline V gene data show CDR1 as SGHDT and CDR2 as YYEEEE.